This T cell receptor (beta chain) came from a study of T cell repertoires in cytomegalovirus infection. Each CDR3 protein is one row after TCRdb ran MiXCR on the reads. The sample carries about 220,000 distinct CDR3 sequences, about 40% recorded once. This clonotype has just a few counts. The antigen is undetermined. Study results and caveats: Using cumulative public TCR beta family frequency, the authors identified those who carried CMV together with the relevant HLA.

Germline loops: CDR1 SGHAT, CDR2 FQNNGV. The CDR3 runs 17 residues. Trimming took off 5 bases at V and 8 bases at J, with 22 bases between the two ends. Material: CD8+ T cells from cultured PBMCs, obtained from culture after CMV antigen stimulation. The source of this sequence is a human donor in good health (CMV status not recorded). Some clones in this sample may be carry-over from other donors' samples. The chain combines TRBV11-2 with TRBJ1-6; tentatively, D is TRBD1 (5 bases). This CDR3 reads CASSRGYGGYRDSPLHF. DNA for the CDR3: TGTGCCAGCAGCCGAGGATATGGGGGGTATCGTGATTCACCCCTCCACTTT.